The clone carrying this TCR beta chain was detected only a few times. This entry is derived from a study of cytomegalovirus exposure and HLA in healthy donors. Study-wide background: Approximately 200 million T cells yielded 100 million or so unique TCR beta sequences in earlier analysis.

The PCR ran on 60 Vbeta and 13 Jbeta primers. Only in-frame clones appear in the TCRdb table, and some are missing; sequencing was by immunoSEQ multiplex PCR. Among 200,000 to 250,000 clones, 82% were seen once, and the ten largest hold about 0.58%. Looked up from germline, CDR1 is KGHSH and CDR2 is LQKENI. The V end was cut by 4 bases, the J end by 6 bases, with 9 bases between. The length of the CDR3 is 13 residues. What was sequenced was PBMCs. The sequence was obtained from a woman in her thirties or forties in good health and CMV-seronegative. The chain has TRBV18 and TRBJ1-4; no reliable D call. CDR3 region: CASSLQRDEKLFF. As DNA, the CDR3 is TGTGCCAGCTCACTCCAACGCGATGAAAAACTGTTTTTT.